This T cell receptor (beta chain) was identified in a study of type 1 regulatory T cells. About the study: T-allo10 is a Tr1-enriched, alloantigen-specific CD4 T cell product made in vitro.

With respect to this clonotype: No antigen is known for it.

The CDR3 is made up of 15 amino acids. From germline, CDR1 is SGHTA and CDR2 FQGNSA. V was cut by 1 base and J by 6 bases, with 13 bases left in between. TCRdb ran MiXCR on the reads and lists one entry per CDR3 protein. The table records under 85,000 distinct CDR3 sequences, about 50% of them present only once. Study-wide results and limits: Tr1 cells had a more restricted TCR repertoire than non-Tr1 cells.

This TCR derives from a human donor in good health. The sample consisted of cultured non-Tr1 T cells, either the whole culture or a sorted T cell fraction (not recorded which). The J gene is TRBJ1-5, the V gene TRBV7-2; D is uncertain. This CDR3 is CASSLVFAGGQPQHF. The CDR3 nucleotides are TGTGCCAGCAGCTTAGTTTTTGCGGGAGGTCAGCCCCAGCATTTT.